The 19 T cell receptor beta chains below were found in one sample sequenced in a study of control samples from healthy donors and cancer patients. Libraries were prepared by immunoSEQ multiplex PCR; TCRdb keeps only in-frame clonotypes and omits some of them. The data show 150,000 to 200,000 clones, roughly 94% seen once. The sequenced sample consisted of blood. These receptors originate from a woman in her 40s in good health.

The rearrangement links TRBV30 to TRBJ1-2; D might be TRBD1 (5 bases). The V end was cut by 3 bases, the J end by 8 bases, with 13 bases between. This CDR3 contains 12 residues. Germline CDR1 reads GTSNPN; CDR2 reads SVGIG (reference sequence). In DNA, the CDR3 is TGTGCCTGGAGCTGGGGGTTCGGCGGCTACACCTTC. Its protein product is CAWSWGFGGYTF.

The J gene is TRBJ2-1, the V gene TRBV5-4; D may match TRBD1 or TRBD2 (5 bases each). The germline V and J ends were trimmed by 4 bases and 1 base, with 12 bases remaining between them. Germline loops: CDR1 SGHNT, CDR2 YYREEE (reference sequence). The CDR3 is 15 residues long. As DNA, the CDR3 is TGTGCCAGCAGCCGGGACCCCCAATCCTACAATGAGCAGTTCTTC. It specifies CASSRDPQSYNEQFF.

The chain is built from TRBV6-6 and TRBJ1-5; D is uncertain. Per the germline V gene, CDR1 is MNHNY and CDR2 is SVGAGI (reference sequence). The CDR3 sequence is 12 residues long. Trimming took 5 bases from V and 4 from J, leaving 6 bases between them. CDR3 nucleotides: TGTGCCAGCAGTCTCCCAAATCAGCCCCAGCATTTT. Amino acids: CASSLPNQPQHF.

The chain uses TRBV2 and TRBJ2-5; tentative D call: TRBD1 (5 bases). CDR1 and CDR2 from the germline V gene are SNHLY and FYNNEI. CDR3 length: 12 residues. Deletions cut 6 bases from V and 5 bases from J, with 10 bases between. The CDR3 sequence is CASRQGSETQYF. Here the CDR3 DNA reads TGTGCCAGCAGGCAGGGTTCCGAGACCCAGTACTTC.

V is TRBV30 and J is TRBJ1-4; no reliable D call. The CDR3 consists of 13 residues. V was cut by 3 bases and J by 7 bases, with 12 bases left in between. Germline V gene lookup returns CDR1 GTSNPN and CDR2 SVGIG (reference sequence). CDR3 sequence reads: CAWSPVGIEKLFF. CDR3 coding DNA: TGTGCCTGGAGCCCGGTAGGGATTGAAAAACTGTTTTTT.

The genes are TRBV4-2 and TRBJ1-6, with D unresolved. The CDR3 spans 13 residues. CDR1 and CDR2 (germline): LGHNA, YNFKEQ. V was shortened by 5 bases and J by 5 bases, with 7 bases between the two germline ends. CDR3 nucleotides: TGTGCCAGCAGCGCTGAAGATAATTCACCCCTCCACTTT. This codes for CASSAEDNSPLHF.

This sequence joins TRBV11-3 and TRBJ2-2, with no clear D. Deletions cut 0 bases from V and 1 base from J, with 6 bases between. Per germline, CDR1 SGHNT and CDR2 YENEEA. The CDR3 runs 15 residues. As DNA, the CDR3 is TGTGCCAGCAGCTTAGATACGGAGAACACCGGGGAGCTGTTTTTT. Translating gives CASSLDTENTGELFF.

J is TRBJ1-1 and V is TRBV7-2, with D unclear. The V gene lost 1 base and the J gene lost 0 bases, with 9 bases spanning the gap. Per the germline V gene, CDR1 is SGHTA and CDR2 is FQGNSA. The CDR3 extends over 15 amino acids. CDR3 nucleotide sequence: TGTGCCAGCAGCTTAGGGGTGGGGATGAACACTGAAGCTTTCTTT. Translated: CASSLGVGMNTEAFF.

The chain couples TRBV6-4 to TRBJ1-2; D might be TRBD1 (5 bases). The CDR3 has 15 residues. V was trimmed by 3 bases and J by 8 bases, leaving 19 bases between them. Germline V gives CDR1 MRHNA, CDR2 SNTAGT. The CDR3 DNA sequence: TGTGCCAGCAGTGAAACATCCGGGACCCTGGGAGGCTACACCTTC. It codes for CASSETSGTLGGYTF.

The chain couples TRBV6-5 to TRBJ2-1, with D maybe TRBD1 (5 bases). CDR3 length equals 16 residues. The V end was cut by 2 bases, the J end by 6 bases, with 17 bases between. Per the germline V gene, CDR1 is MNHEY and CDR2 is SVGAGI. Written as DNA, the CDR3 is TGTGCCAGCAGTTACCGGCCCCTCCTTAGGGGCAATGAGCAGTTCTTC. It codes for CASSYRPLLRGNEQFF.

The CDR3 coding sequence is TGTGCCAGCAGCCGAAACAGGGCCCCTGGCACTGAAGCTTTCTTT. This sequence encodes CASSRNRAPGTEAFF. The V gene is TRBV3-1 (or the pseudogene TRBV3-2), the J gene TRBJ1-1, with D possibly matching TRBD1 (6 bases). The CDR3 length is 15 residues. Germline V CDR1 and CDR2: LGHDT, YNNKEL (reference sequence). The germline V and J ends were trimmed by 4 bases and 4 bases, with 16 bases remaining between them.

The chain is built from TRBV2 and TRBJ1-2; D may be TRBD1 (6 bases). V dropped 4 bases and J dropped 8 bases, with 17 bases sitting between them. From germline, CDR1 is SNHLY and CDR2 FYNNEI. The length of the CDR3 is 14 residues. The CDR3 region has the DNA TGTGCCAGCAGTGTCCGGCAGGGGTTAGGAGGCTACACCTTC. As protein: CASSVRQGLGGYTF.

The DNA for the CDR3 is TGTGCCAGCAGTTACTTAGCGACTCCCGGAGACACTGAAGCTTTCTTT. Translation gives CASSYLATPGDTEAFF. The rearrangement uses TRBV6-5 and TRBJ1-1; D is unclear. Germline V CDR1 and CDR2: MNHEY, SVGAGI. V lost 1 base and J 3 bases, leaving 15 bases between the germline ends. CDR3 size: 16 residues.

This clone was found once. The genes are TRBV10-3 and TRBJ2-3; 12 bases fit TRBD2. CDR1 and CDR2 (germline): ENHRY, SYGVKD. The CDR3 runs to 15 residues. V was clipped by 10 bases and J by 6 bases; unmatched bases: 11. This CDR3 is CATSTSGSSSDTQYF. The CDR3 DNA is TGTGCCACCTCGACTAGCGGGAGTTCTTCGGATACGCAGTATTTT.

This clone was observed a handful of times. The V gene is TRBV5-5, the J gene TRBJ1-1; 9 bases match TRBD1. Germline V gene lookup returns CDR1 SGHKS and CDR2 YYEKEE (reference sequence). CDR3 length: 15 residues. V lost 5 bases to trimming and J lost 4 bases; unmatched junction nucleotides: 9. CDR3 in amino acids: CASSFKQGATTEAFF. The CDR3 DNA sequence: TGTGCCAGCAGTTTCAAACAGGGGGCTACCACTGAAGCTTTCTTT.

This chain uses TRBV18 with TRBJ2-7; TRBD1 matches at 11 bases. Germline-derived CDR1 and CDR2 are KGHSH and LQKENI. The CDR3 runs 14 residues. Losses at the gene ends were 4 bases for V and 4 bases for J; bases not matched to a gene: 3. The CDR3 is CASSRTGGPYEQYF. CDR3 DNA sequence: TGTGCCAGCTCACGGACAGGGGGCCCGTACGAGCAGTACTTC.

This clone was found once. This sequence joins TRBV5-5 and TRBJ1-1, with TRBD1 matching 7 bases. CDR3 length: 17 residues. Per the germline V gene, CDR1 is SGHKS and CDR2 is YYEKEE (reference sequence). The V and J ends lost 0 bases and 0 bases, in that order; junction bases with no gene match: 8. The CDR3 reads CASSLASGGWMNTEAFF. CDR3 bases: TGTGCCAGCAGCTTGGCATCAGGGGGATGGATGAACACTGAAGCTTTCTTT.

The rearrangement joins TRBV18 to TRBJ1-5; D is uncertain. V was pared by 2 bases and J by 5 bases, with 7 bases between. Germline CDR1 KGHSH, CDR2 LQKENI. The CDR3 loop spans 13 amino acids. Here the CDR3 reads CASSPGIDQPQHF. The CDR3 region has the DNA TGTGCCAGCTCACCAGGGATTGATCAGCCCCAGCATTTT.

The chain couples TRBV5-1 to TRBJ1-1; 10 positions match TRBD1. With V trimmed by 2 bases and J by 5 bases, 9 bases remained unmatched. Germline V gene data show CDR1 as SGHRS and CDR2 as YFSETQ. This CDR3 comprises 16 residues. CDR3 sequence reads: CASSLLSGTGVTEAFF. CDR3 DNA: TGCGCCAGCAGCTTATTGTCCGGGACAGGGGTGACTGAAGCTTTCTTT. The whole variable domain, filled in from reference TRBV5-1 and TRBJ1-1, reads KAGVTQTPRYLIKTRGQQVTLSCSPISGHRSVSWYQQTPGQGLQFLFEYFSETQRNKGNFPGRFSGRQFSNSRSEMNVSTLELGDSALYLCASSLLSGTGVTEAFFGQGTRLTVV.